One T cell receptor (beta chain) is described in this entry. What it binds is unknown. Although they were nominally healthy when sampled, donors likely had unrecorded immune exposures. The record originates from a study of cytomegalovirus exposure and HLA in healthy donors. PCR amplification relied on 60 Vbeta primers (plus 13 Jbeta primers). The method was immunoSEQ multiplex PCR; TCRdb's version includes in-frame clones alone and lacks a portion of them. This table holds 75,000 to 100,000 clones, over 70% found once. The study, taken as a whole, reports: Later analysis suggested links between common viral pathogens and several top significant clusters.

This CDR3 is 12 amino acids long. From germline, CDR1 is SGHTA and CDR2 FQGNSA. V was cut by 3 bases and J by 7 bases, with 9 bases left in between. Sample: PBMCs. The TCR sequence derives from a man in his 60s in good health and CMV-seronegative. The rearrangement joins TRBV7-2 to TRBJ2-5, with D possibly matching TRBD2 (5 bases). CDR3 residues: CASSFREGTQYF. The CDR3 coding sequence is TGTGCCAGCAGCTTCCGGGAAGGGACCCAGTACTTC.